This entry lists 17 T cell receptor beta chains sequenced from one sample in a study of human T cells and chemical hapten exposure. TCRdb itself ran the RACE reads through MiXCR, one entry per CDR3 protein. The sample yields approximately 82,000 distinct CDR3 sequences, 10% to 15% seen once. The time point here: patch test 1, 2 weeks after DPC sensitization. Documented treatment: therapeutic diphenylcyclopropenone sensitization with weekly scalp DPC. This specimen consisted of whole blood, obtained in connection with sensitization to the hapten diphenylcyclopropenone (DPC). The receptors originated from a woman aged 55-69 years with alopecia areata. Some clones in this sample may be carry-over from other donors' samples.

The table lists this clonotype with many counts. CDR3 sequence (DNA): TGTGCCAGCAAGCGGGACAGGGGGCAATGGAACACTGAAGCTTTCTTT. Protein product: CASKRDRGQWNTEAFF. The chain uses TRBV6-1 and TRBJ1-1; 12 bases are shared with TRBD1. V lost 7 bases to trimming and J lost 1 base; unmatched junction nucleotides: 7. The CDR3 is 16 residues long. Germline V lookup: CDR1 MNHNS, CDR2 SASEGT.

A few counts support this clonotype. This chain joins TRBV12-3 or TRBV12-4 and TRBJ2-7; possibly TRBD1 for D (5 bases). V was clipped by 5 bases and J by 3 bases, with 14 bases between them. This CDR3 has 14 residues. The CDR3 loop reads CASSLTATDYEQYF. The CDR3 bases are TGTGCCAGCAGTCTGACAGCTACCGACTACGAGCAGTACTTC.

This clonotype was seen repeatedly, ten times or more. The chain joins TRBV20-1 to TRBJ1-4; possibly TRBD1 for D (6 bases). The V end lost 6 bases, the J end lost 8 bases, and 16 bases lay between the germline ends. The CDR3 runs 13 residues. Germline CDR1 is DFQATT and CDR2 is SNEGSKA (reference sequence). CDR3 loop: CSANSGVGEKLFF. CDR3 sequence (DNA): TGCAGTGCAAACTCAGGGGTGGGGGAAAAACTGTTTTTT.

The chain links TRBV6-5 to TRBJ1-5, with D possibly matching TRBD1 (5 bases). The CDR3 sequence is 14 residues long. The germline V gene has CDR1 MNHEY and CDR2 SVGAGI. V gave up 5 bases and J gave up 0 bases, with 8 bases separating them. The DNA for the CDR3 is TGTGCCAGCAGTCTCGGGACTAGCAATCAGCCCCAGCATTTT. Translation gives CASSLGTSNQPQHF.

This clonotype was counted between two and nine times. The CDR3 reads CASSLEVSGRNYGYTF. Written as DNA, the CDR3 is TGCGCCAGCAGCTTGGAAGTTTCGGGACGGAACTATGGCTACACCTTC. V is TRBV5-1 and J is TRBJ1-2, with a weak D call TRBD1 (5 bases). Per germline, CDR1 SGHRS and CDR2 YFSETQ. V was cut by 0 bases and J by 2 bases, with 14 bases left in between. The CDR3 has 16 amino acids.

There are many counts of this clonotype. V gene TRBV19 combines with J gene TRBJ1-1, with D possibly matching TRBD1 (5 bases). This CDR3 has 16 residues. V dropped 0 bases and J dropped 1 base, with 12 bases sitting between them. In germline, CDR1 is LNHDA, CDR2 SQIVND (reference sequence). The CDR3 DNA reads TGTGCCAGTAGTATAGACCCGGGACGGAGGAACACTGAAGCTTTCTTT. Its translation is CASSIDPGRRNTEAFF.

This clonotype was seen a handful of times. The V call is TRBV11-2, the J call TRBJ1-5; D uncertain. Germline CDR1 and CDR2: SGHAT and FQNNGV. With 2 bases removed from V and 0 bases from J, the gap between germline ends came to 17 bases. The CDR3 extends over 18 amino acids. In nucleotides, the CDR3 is TGTGCCAGCAGCTTAACCCTCACCGACCGGAATAGCAATCAGCCCCAGCATTTT. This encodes CASSLTLTDRNSNQPQHF.

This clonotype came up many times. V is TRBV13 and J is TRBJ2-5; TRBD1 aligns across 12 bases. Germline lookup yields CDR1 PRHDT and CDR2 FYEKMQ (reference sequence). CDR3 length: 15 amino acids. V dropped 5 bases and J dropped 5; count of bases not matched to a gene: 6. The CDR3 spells CASSPGTGGWETQYF. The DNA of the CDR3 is TGTGCCAGCAGCCCGGGGACAGGGGGCTGGGAGACCCAGTACTTC.

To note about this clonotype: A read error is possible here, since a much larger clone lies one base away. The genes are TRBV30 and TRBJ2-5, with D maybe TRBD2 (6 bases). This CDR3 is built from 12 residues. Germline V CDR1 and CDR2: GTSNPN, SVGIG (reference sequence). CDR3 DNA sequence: TGTGCCTGGACTATCTCGGGGGAGACCCGGTACTTC. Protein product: CAWTISGETRYF. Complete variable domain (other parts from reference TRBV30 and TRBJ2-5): SQTIHQWPATLVQPVGSPLSLECTVEGTSNPNLYWYRQAAGRGLQLLFYSVGIGQISSEVPQNLSASRPQDRQFILSSKKLLLSDSGFYLCAWTISGETRYFGPGTRLLVL.

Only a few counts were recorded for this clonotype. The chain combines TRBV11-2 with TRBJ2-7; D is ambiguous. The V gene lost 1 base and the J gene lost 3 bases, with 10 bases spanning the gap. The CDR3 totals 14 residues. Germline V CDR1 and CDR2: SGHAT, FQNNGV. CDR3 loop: CASSLGDGYYEQYF. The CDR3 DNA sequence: TGTGCCAGCAGCTTAGGTGACGGCTACTACGAGCAGTACTTC.

CDR3: CASSLMGNGYTF. The CDR3 DNA sequence: TGTGCCAGCAGCTTAATGGGTAATGGCTACACCTTC. This chain connects TRBV11-1 to TRBJ1-2; D not certain. Trimming pared 2 bases from V and 6 bases from J, leaving 7 bases between. This CDR3 contains 12 residues. In germline, CDR1 is SGHAT, CDR2 FQDESV (reference sequence).

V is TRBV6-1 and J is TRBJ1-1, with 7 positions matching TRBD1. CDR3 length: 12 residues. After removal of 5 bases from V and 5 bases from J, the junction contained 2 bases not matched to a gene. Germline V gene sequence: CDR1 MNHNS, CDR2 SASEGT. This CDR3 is CASSTGATEAFF. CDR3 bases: TGTGCCAGCAGTACAGGGGCGACTGAAGCTTTCTTT.

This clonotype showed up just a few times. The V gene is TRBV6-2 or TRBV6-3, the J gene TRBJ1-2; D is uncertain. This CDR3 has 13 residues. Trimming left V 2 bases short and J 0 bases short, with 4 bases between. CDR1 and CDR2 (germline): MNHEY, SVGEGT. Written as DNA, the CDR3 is TGTGCCAGCAGTTACATGTCTAACTATGGCTACACCTTC. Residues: CASSYMSNYGYTF.

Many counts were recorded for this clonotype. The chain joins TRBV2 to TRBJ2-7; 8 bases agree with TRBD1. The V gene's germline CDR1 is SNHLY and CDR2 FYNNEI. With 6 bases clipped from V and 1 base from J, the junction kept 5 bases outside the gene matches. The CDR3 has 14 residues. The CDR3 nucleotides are TGTGCCAGCAGGTGGAACAGGGGGTCCTACGAGCAGTACTTC. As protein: CASRWNRGSYEQYF.

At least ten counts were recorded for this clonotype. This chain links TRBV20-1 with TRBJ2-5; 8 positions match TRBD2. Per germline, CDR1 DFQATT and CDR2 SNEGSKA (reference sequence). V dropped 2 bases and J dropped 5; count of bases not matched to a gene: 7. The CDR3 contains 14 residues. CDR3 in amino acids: CSARLLAGSETQYF. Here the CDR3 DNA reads TGCAGTGCTAGACTTCTAGCGGGTAGTGAGACCCAGTACTTC.

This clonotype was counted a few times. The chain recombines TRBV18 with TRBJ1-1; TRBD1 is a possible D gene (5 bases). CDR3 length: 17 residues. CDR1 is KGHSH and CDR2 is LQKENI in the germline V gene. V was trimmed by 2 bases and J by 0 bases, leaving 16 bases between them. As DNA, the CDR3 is TGTGCCAGCTCACCAACAAACGCTGGGGCGCTGAACACTGAAGCTTTCTTT. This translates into CASSPTNAGALNTEAFF.

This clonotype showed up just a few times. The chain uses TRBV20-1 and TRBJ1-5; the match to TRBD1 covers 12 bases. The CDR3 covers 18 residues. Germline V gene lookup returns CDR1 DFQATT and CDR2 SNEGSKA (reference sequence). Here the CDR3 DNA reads TGCAGCGCAGCAGGGGACAGGGGGCTAGGAATCAGCAATCAGCCCCAGCATTTT. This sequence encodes CSAAGDRGLGISNQPQHF.